The clone carrying this T cell receptor (beta chain) has ten or more counts. These data belong to a study of T cell changes during pregnancy in multiple sclerosis. The CDR3 has 13 amino acids. CDR1 is ENHRY and CDR2 is SYGVKD in the germline V gene. Losses at the gene ends were 4 bases for V and 7 bases for J; bases not matched to a gene: 6. Assay used: immunoSEQ multiplex PCR; TCRdb lists only in-frame clones, some missing. This sample has about 49,000 clones, with around 90% found just once. The sample in question was peripheral blood, obtained after pregnancy. This receptor was taken from a female donor in good health, enrolled as a control in a pregnancy study. V is TRBV10-3 and J is TRBJ1-1; 7 bases agree with TRBD1. CDR3: CAISAQGTDEAFF. The CDR3, as DNA: TGTGCCATCAGTGCCCAGGGGACAGATGAAGCTTTCTTT.